These 29 T cell receptor beta chains share one sample of origin, sequenced in a study of T-cell reconstitution after alpha-beta-depleted transplantation in children. TCRbeta library construction was performed incorporating unique molecular identifiers. One entry per CDR3 protein results from TCRdb running MiXCR on the PCR reads. The sample has roughly 300,000 distinct CDR3 sequences; 11% are singletons. The material sequenced was peripheral blood, taken 180 days after TCRalphabeta/CD19-depleted stem cell transplant. These receptors all come from a male patient aged 2 to 10 who had a stem cell transplant for chronic granulomatous disease, so the T cells may come from the graft donor.

This clonotype was picked up many times. The rearrangement uses TRBV14 and TRBJ2-7; weak D call: TRBD2 (5 bases). Germline V lookup: CDR1 SGHDN, CDR2 FVKESK. This CDR3 has 14 residues. V was clipped by 5 bases and J by 3 bases, with 14 bases between them. The CDR3 DNA reads TGTGCCAGCAGCAACTCCGGGAACCACTACGAGCAGTACTTC. It translates to CASSNSGNHYEQYF.

This clonotype was seen many times. The V call is TRBV18, the J call TRBJ1-1; TRBD1 is a possible D gene (6 bases). The length of the CDR3 is 18 residues. The germline gives CDR1 KGHSH, CDR2 LQKENI. V dropped 3 bases and J dropped 0 bases, with 20 bases sitting between them. The CDR3 reads CASSPQRGGGSMNTEAFF. The CDR3 coding sequence is TGTGCCAGCTCACCCCAAAGAGGGGGTGGATCCATGAACACTGAAGCTTTCTTT.

This clonotype occurred many times. The chain uses TRBV20-1 and TRBJ2-1, with 7 bases identical to TRBD2. Germline V gene data show CDR1 as DFQATT and CDR2 as SNEGSKA (reference sequence). This CDR3 is built from 14 residues. V was pared by 5 bases and J by 7 bases, with 11 bases of the junction left unmatched. CDR3: CSAPARGRANEQFF. The CDR3 nucleotides are TGCAGTGCTCCTGCTCGCGGGAGAGCAAATGAGCAGTTCTTC.

This clonotype was counted ten times or more. The chain couples TRBV12-3 or TRBV12-4 to TRBJ2-1; D uncertain. This CDR3 has 13 residues. V lost 5 bases and J lost 4, with 9 bases in between. The CDR3 DNA reads TGTGCCAGCAGTACTGACGGGTACAATGAGCAGTTCTTC. It specifies CASSTDGYNEQFF.

As regards this clonotype: Given a much more abundant clone one base away, this may be a read error. The chain joins TRBV25-1 to TRBJ1-5, with D maybe TRBD1 (5 bases). The length of the CDR3 is 13 residues. Germline CDR1 and CDR2: MGHDK and SYGVNS. In DNA form, the CDR3 reads TGTACCAGCAGAGGGGCCAGCAATCAGCCCCAGCATTTT. This encodes CTSRGASNQPQHF.

The sample holds many counts of this clonotype. This chain connects TRBV6-5 to TRBJ2-1; D not certain. The CDR3 totals 14 residues. Trimming shortened V by 0 bases and J by 10 bases, and 13 bases separated the two germline ends. Germline values: CDR1 MNHEY, CDR2 SVGAGI. The CDR3 protein is CASSYSGGTTEQFF. CDR3 nucleotides: TGTGCCAGCAGTTACTCCGGCGGTACAACGGAGCAGTTCTTC.

About this clonotype itself: This may come from a read error, since a much larger clone is one base off. V is TRBV29-1 and J is TRBJ2-4, with D possibly TRBD1 on 6 matching bases. CDR1 and CDR2 (germline): SQVTM, ANQGSEA. This CDR3 is built from 14 residues. CDR3 sequence (DNA): TGCAGCGTTTTAAGCCGGACAGCCAAAAACATTCAGTCCTTC. This gives the protein CSVLSRTAKNIQSF.

This clonotype appeared many times. CDR3 amino acids: CASSRGTGGEGYTF. For the CDR3, the DNA is TGTGCCAGCAGCCGTGGGACAGGCGGGGAAGGCTACACCTTC. V usage is TRBV5-6 and J usage is TRBJ1-2; TRBD1 matches 8 bases. With 4 bases clipped from V and 8 bases from J, the junction kept 10 bases outside the gene matches. The CDR3 runs 14 residues. Germline V gene sequence: CDR1 SGHDT, CDR2 YYEEEE. Full variable domain (outside the CDR3, taken from reference TRBV5-6 and TRBJ1-2): DAGVTQSPTHLIKTRGQQVTLRCSPKSGHDTVSWYQQALGQGPQFIFQYYEEEERQRGNFPDRFSGHQFPNYSSELNVNALLLGDSALYLCASSRGTGGEGYTFGSGTRLTVV.

This clonotype was seen many times. J is TRBJ2-1 and V is TRBV10-1; tentative D call: TRBD1 (6 bases). The CDR3 is 13 amino acids. The V and J ends lost 5 bases and 6 bases respectively, with 11 bases between them. Germline V gene lookup returns CDR1 WNHNN and CDR2 SYGVQD (reference sequence). CDR3 protein: CASSPTGANEQFF. CDR3 in DNA: TGCGCCAGCAGTCCGACAGGAGCCAATGAGCAGTTCTTC.

This clonotype was detected many times. This chain uses TRBV20-1 with TRBJ2-5; 10 bases agree with TRBD2. CDR3 length equals 14 residues. The junction had 11 bases not matched to a gene; V was cut back by 6 bases and J by 7 bases. From germline, CDR1 is DFQATT and CDR2 SNEGSKA (reference sequence). The CDR3 bases are TGCAGTGCCGGACTAGCGGCCCCCGGCGGGACCCAGTACTTC. It is translated as CSAGLAAPGGTQYF.

This clonotype has more than one count but fewer than ten. The chain couples TRBV18 to TRBJ2-7; 10 nucleotides align to TRBD2. V shed 3 bases and J 3 bases; nucleotides not matched to a gene: 5. The CDR3 spans 15 residues. Germline-derived CDR1 and CDR2 are KGHSH and LQKENI. The CDR3 nucleotides are TGTGCCAGCTCACCCAAGCGGGGGGGCCTCTACGAGCAGTACTTC. Its translation is CASSPKRGGLYEQYF.

In this sample, this clonotype turned up many times. The chain combines TRBV18 with TRBJ2-5; TRBD1 is a possible D gene (6 bases). V was trimmed by 6 bases and J by 7 bases, leaving 12 bases between them. In germline, CDR1 is KGHSH, CDR2 LQKENI. The CDR3 contains 12 residues. The CDR3 nucleotides read TGTGCCAGCTCTCGGGACAAGGGGACCCAGTACTTC. Residues: CASSRDKGTQYF.

This clonotype was seen at least ten times. The chain is built from TRBV20-1 and TRBJ2-1; D uncertain. CDR1 is DFQATT, CDR2 SNEGSKA, per germline (reference sequence). CDR3 length: 15 amino acids. Trimming pared 0 bases from V and 0 bases from J, leaving 9 bases between. The chain's CDR3 is CSARDLGYSYNEQFF. As DNA, the CDR3 is TGCAGTGCTAGAGACCTGGGATACTCCTACAATGAGCAGTTCTTC.

This clonotype was seen ten or more times. This rearrangement joins TRBV30 to TRBJ2-5, with a tentative D call TRBD1 (6 bases). CDR3 length equals 14 residues. Germline values: CDR1 GTSNPN, CDR2 SVGIG (reference sequence). Trimming took 3 bases from V and 7 from J, leaving 18 bases between them. CDR3 bases: TGTGCCTGGAGGAATCGACAGGAGAGTGGGACCCAGTACTTC. It translates to CAWRNRQESGTQYF.

This clonotype was detected many times. The J gene is TRBJ2-4, the V gene TRBV7-9; D unresolved. V was pared by 5 bases and J by 7 bases, with 0 bases between. Germline V gene data show CDR1 as SEHNR and CDR2 as FQNEAQ (reference sequence). This CDR3 has 9 amino acids. The CDR3 reads CASSNIQYF. CDR3 nucleotide sequence: TGTGCCAGCAGCAACATTCAGTACTTC.

This clonotype has at least ten counts. The CDR3 DNA sequence: TGCAGCGTTGGGCGGGACAGGCTCAATGAGCAGTTCTTC. Amino acid sequence: CSVGRDRLNEQFF. V and J are TRBV29-1 and TRBJ2-1, with 8 nucleotides matching TRBD1. V shed 4 bases and J 6 bases; nucleotides not matched to a gene: 5. Germline V gene data show CDR1 as SQVTM and CDR2 as ANQGSEA. The length of the CDR3 is 13 residues.

This sequence joins TRBV7-2 and TRBJ2-1, with D tentatively TRBD1 (5 bases). This CDR3 spans 14 amino acids. Trimming stripped 6 bases from V and 8 bases from J, with 17 bases between. Germline CDR1 is SGHTA and CDR2 is FQGNSA. DNA for the CDR3: TGTGCCAGCAGACCTGTAGTCCAGGGCGATGAGCAGTTCTTC. Translated: CASRPVVQGDEQFF.

In this sample, this clonotype turned up many times. The rearrangement links TRBV28 to TRBJ1-6, with a possible D match to TRBD1 (5 bases). Germline V lookup: CDR1 MDHEN, CDR2 SYDVKM. Trimming stripped 6 bases from V and 2 bases from J, with 8 bases between. This CDR3 is built from 14 residues. CDR3: CASRGETYNSPLHF. CDR3 DNA sequence: TGTGCCAGCAGAGGGGAGACCTATAATTCACCCCTCCACTTT.

This clonotype was counted many times. J is TRBJ2-4 and V is TRBV4-1; TRBD1 is a possible D gene (6 bases). CDR1 and CDR2 from the germline V gene are MGHRA and YSYEKL. The CDR3 covers 15 residues. Trimming left V 0 bases short and J 8 bases short, with 14 bases between. The CDR3 DNA follows: TGCGCCAGCAGCCAAGATGGGGGACATGGGGACATTCAGTACTTC. Residues: CASSQDGGHGDIQYF.

The J gene is TRBJ2-2, the V gene TRBV12-3 or TRBV12-4; maybe TRBD2 (6 bases). Deletions cut 4 bases from V and 1 base from J, with 10 bases between. The CDR3 extends over 15 amino acids. The CDR3 DNA sequence: TGTGCCAGCAGTTACTCCGGGGGGAACACCGGGGAGCTGTTTTTT. Protein: CASSYSGGNTGELFF.

This clonotype has ten or more counts. V is TRBV29-1 and J is TRBJ2-1; weak D call: TRBD1 (6 bases). Germline-derived CDR1 and CDR2 are SQVTM and ANQGSEA. CDR3 length equals 14 residues. The germline V and J ends were trimmed by 4 bases and 3 bases, with 13 bases remaining between them. Here the CDR3 reads CSVGGGGGYNEQFF. In nucleotides, the CDR3 is TGCAGCGTTGGAGGGGGTGGGGGCTACAATGAGCAGTTCTTC.

As for this clonotype: With a much larger clone just one base away, this may be a read error. The genes are TRBV12-3 or TRBV12-4 and TRBJ2-1, with D unresolved. Trimming shortened V by 3 bases and J by 12 bases, and 9 bases separated the two germline ends. The CDR3 is made up of 11 amino acids. This CDR3 reads CASSFRQRQFF. Written as DNA, the CDR3 is TGTGCCAGCAGTTTTAGGCAGCGGCAGTTCTTC.

In this sample, this clonotype turned up many times. CDR3 region: CASRQRNEQFF. In nucleotides, the CDR3 is TGTGCCAGTAGACAGCGCAATGAGCAGTTCTTC. This chain joins TRBV19 and TRBJ2-1; no definite D call. Germline values: CDR1 LNHDA, CDR2 SQIVND (reference sequence). V was trimmed by 6 bases and J by 6 bases, leaving 6 bases between them. This CDR3 has 11 amino acids. Full variable domain (remainder filled in from reference TRBV19 and TRBJ2-1): DGGITQSPKYLFRKEGQNVTLSCEQNLNHDAMYWYRQDPGQGLRLIYYSQIVNDFQKGDIAEGYSVSREKKESFPLTVTSAQKNPTAFYLCASRQRNEQFFGPGTRLTVL.

This clonotype came up many times. The rearrangement uses TRBV27 and TRBJ2-7; 12 nucleotides agree with TRBD2. Germline lookup yields CDR1 MNHEY and CDR2 SMNVEV (reference sequence). The CDR3 sequence is 15 residues long. J was trimmed by 2 bases and V by 5 bases; bases with no gene match: 4. The CDR3 nucleotides read TGTGCCAGCAGTCCCTGGACTAGCGGGGCCTACGAGCAGTACTTC. Protein product: CASSPWTSGAYEQYF.

Many counts were recorded for this clonotype. This chain joins TRBV15 and TRBJ2-7, with a tentative D call TRBD1 (7 bases). CDR1 and CDR2 from the germline V gene are LNHNV and YYDKDF (reference sequence). The CDR3 spans 14 residues. V lost 8 bases, J lost 6 bases, and 20 bases lay in between. CDR3 sequence (DNA): TGTGCCACCGGAAAATATACAGGGGAGGCCGAGCAGTACTTC. It yields the protein CATGKYTGEAEQYF. The full variable domain, with the rest looked up from reference TRBV15 and TRBJ2-7, is DAMVIQNPRYQVTQFGKPVTLSCSQTLNHNVMYWYQQKSSQAPKLLFHYYDKDFNNEADTPDNFQSRRPNTSFCFLDIRSPGLGDTAMYLCATGKYTGEAEQYFGPGTRLTVT.

This clonotype was seen at least ten times. J is TRBJ2-3 and V is TRBV20-1; D might be TRBD2 (6 bases). This CDR3 has 15 amino acids. CDR1 and CDR2 (germline): DFQATT, SNEGSKA (reference sequence). Trimming cost V 1 base and J 0 bases, with 11 bases left between them. The CDR3 is CSARVGGRSTDTQYF. DNA of the CDR3: TGCAGTGCTAGAGTTGGGGGGAGGAGCACAGATACGCAGTATTTT.

In this sample, this clonotype turned up many times. The J gene is TRBJ1-1, the V gene TRBV3-1; 7 bases align to TRBD1. CDR1 LGHDT and CDR2 YNNKEL come from the germline V gene (reference sequence). The CDR3 is made up of 14 amino acids. The V gene end was trimmed by 3 bases and the J gene end by 1 base; junction bases not matched to a gene: 2. CDR3 in amino acids: CASSHRQGNTEAFF. CDR3 coding DNA: TGTGCCAGCAGCCACAGACAGGGGAACACTGAAGCTTTCTTT.

The V gene is TRBV6-1, the J gene TRBJ2-1, with no clear D. V lost 8 bases, J lost 4 bases, and 6 bases lay in between. CDR3 length: 11 amino acids. The germline gives CDR1 MNHNS, CDR2 SASEGT. The CDR3 region is CASGPYNEQFF. As DNA, the CDR3 is TGTGCCAGCGGCCCTTACAATGAGCAGTTCTTC.

This clonotype has ten or more counts. V and J are TRBV5-1 and TRBJ2-1, with 7 nucleotides matching TRBD1. J was trimmed by 8 bases and V by 4 bases; bases with no gene match: 9. Germline lookup yields CDR1 SGHRS and CDR2 YFSETQ. This CDR3 contains 14 residues. The CDR3 DNA reads as TGCGCCAGCAGCCCTGCGACAGGGCAATATGAGCAGTTCTTC. This gives the protein CASSPATGQYEQFF.